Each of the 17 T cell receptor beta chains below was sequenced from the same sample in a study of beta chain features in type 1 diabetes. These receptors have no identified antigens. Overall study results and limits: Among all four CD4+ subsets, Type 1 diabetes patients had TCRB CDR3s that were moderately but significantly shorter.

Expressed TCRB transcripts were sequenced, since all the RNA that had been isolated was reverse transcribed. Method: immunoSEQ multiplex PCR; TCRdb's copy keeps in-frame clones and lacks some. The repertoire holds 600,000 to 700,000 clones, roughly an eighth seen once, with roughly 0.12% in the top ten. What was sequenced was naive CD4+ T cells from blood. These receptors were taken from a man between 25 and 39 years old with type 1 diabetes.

CDR3 residues: CASSLNGRYNEQFF. CDR3 nucleotides: TGTGCCAGCAGCTTGAATGGGCGATACAATGAGCAGTTCTTC. The chain is built from TRBV5-4 and TRBJ2-1; D is unresolved. This CDR3 comprises 14 residues. Germline CDR1 and CDR2: SGHNT and YYREEE (reference sequence). The V gene lost 1 base and the J gene lost 4 bases, with 9 bases spanning the gap.

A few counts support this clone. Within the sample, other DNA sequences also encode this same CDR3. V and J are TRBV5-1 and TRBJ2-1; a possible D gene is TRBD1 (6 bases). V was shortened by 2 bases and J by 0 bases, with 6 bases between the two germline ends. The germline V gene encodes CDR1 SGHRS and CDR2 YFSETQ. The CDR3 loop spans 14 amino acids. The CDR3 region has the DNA TGCGCCAGCAGCTTAGGGGGCTCCTACAATGAGCAGTTCTTC. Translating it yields CASSLGGSYNEQFF.

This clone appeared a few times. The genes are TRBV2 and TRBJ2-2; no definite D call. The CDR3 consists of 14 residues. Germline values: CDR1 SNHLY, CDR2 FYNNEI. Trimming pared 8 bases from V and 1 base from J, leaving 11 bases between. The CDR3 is CASERLGNTGELFF. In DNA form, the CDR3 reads TGTGCCAGCGAACGACTTGGGAACACCGGGGAGCTGTTTTTT. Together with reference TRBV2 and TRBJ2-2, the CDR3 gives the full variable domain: EPEVTQTPSHQVTQMGQEVILRCVPISNHLYFYWYRQILGQKVEFLVSFYNNEISEKSEIFDDQFSVERPDGSNFTLKIRSTKLEDSAMYFCASERLGNTGELFFGEGSRLTVL.

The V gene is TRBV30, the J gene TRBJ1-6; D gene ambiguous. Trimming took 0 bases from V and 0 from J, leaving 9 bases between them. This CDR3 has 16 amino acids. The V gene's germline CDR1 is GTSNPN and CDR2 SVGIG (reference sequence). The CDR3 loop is CAWSVEGISYNSPLHF. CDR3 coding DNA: TGTGCCTGGAGTGTAGAAGGTATCTCCTATAATTCACCCCTCCACTTT.

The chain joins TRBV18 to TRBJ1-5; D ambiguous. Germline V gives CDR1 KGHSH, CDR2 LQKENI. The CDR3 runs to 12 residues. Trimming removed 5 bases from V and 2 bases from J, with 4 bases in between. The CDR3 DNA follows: TGTGCCAGCTCAACGGGCAATCAGCCCCAGCATTTT. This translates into CASSTGNQPQHF.

In nucleotides, the CDR3 is TGTGCCAGCAGTTACTGGGGGGCTTACTACAATGAGCAGTTCTTC. Protein: CASSYWGAYYNEQFF. The chain has TRBV6-6 and TRBJ2-1; D assignment may be TRBD1 or TRBD2 (6 bases each). Germline V gene lookup returns CDR1 MNHNY and CDR2 SVGAGI (reference sequence). The V end was cut by 1 base, the J end by 3 bases, with 10 bases between. This CDR3 has 15 residues.

Here the CDR3 DNA reads TGTGCCAGCAGTCGCAATGGCTACACCTTC. It yields the protein CASSRNGYTF. The V call is TRBV6-4, the J call TRBJ1-2; D is uncertain. This CDR3 spans 10 amino acids. Between the trimmed V and J ends, which lost 5 bases and 6 bases, there was a span of 4 bases. CDR1 is MRHNA, CDR2 SNTAGT, per germline.

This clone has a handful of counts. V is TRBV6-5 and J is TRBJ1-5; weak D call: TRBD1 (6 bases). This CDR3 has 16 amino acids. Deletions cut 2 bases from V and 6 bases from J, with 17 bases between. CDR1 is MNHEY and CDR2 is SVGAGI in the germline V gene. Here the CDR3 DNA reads TGTGCCAGCAGTTACAGCAGGGGCAGGGTTGGTCAGCCCCAGCATTTT. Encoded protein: CASSYSRGRVGQPQHF.

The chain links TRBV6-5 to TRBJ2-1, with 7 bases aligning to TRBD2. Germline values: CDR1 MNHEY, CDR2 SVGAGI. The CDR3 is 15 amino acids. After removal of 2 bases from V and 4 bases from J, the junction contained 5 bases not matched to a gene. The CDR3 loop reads CASSYESGVYNEQFF. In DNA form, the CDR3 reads TGTGCCAGCAGTTACGAGAGCGGGGTTTACAATGAGCAGTTCTTC.

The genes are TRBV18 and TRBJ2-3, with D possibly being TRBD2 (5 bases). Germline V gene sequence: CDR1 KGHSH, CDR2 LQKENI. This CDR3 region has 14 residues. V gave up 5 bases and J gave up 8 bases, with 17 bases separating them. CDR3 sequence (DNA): TGTGCCAGCTCATCAGACACGGCGAGCGGTACGCAGTATTTT. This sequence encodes CASSSDTASGTQYF. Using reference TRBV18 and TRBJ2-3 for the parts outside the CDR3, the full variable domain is NAGVMQNPRHLVRRRGQEARLRCSPMKGHSHVYWYRQLPEEGLKFMVYLQKENIIDESGMPKERFSAEFPKEGPSILRIQQVVRGDSAAYFCASSSDTASGTQYFGPGTRLTVL.

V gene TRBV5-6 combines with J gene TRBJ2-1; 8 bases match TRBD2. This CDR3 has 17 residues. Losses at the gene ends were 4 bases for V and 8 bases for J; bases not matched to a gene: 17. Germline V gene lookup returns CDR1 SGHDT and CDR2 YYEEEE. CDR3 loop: CASSPLGAGARGDEQFF. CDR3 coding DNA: TGTGCCAGCAGCCCGTTGGGAGCGGGGGCCCGTGGGGATGAGCAGTTCTTC. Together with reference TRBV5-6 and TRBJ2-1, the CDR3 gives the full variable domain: DAGVTQSPTHLIKTRGQQVTLRCSPKSGHDTVSWYQQALGQGPQFIFQYYEEEERQRGNFPDRFSGHQFPNYSSELNVNALLLGDSALYLCASSPLGAGARGDEQFFGPGTRLTVL.

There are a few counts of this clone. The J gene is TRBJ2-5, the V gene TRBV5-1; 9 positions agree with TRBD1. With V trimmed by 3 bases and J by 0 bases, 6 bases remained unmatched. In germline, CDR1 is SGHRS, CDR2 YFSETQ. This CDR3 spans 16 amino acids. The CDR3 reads CASSSGQGTYQETQYF. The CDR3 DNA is TGCGCCAGCAGCTCCGGACAGGGGACATACCAAGAGACCCAGTACTTC.

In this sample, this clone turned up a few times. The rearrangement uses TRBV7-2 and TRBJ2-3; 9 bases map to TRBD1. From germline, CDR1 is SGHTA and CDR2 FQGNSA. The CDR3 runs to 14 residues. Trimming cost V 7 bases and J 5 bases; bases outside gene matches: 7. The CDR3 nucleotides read TGTGCCAGCAACCGGGACAGGGCTAAAGATACGCAGTATTTT. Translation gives CASNRDRAKDTQYF.

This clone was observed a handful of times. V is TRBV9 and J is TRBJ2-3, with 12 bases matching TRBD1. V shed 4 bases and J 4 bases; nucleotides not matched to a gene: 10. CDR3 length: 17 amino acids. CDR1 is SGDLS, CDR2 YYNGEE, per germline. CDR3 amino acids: CASSHIRGQGAADTQYF. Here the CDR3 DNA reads TGTGCCAGCAGCCACATCAGGGGACAGGGGGCCGCAGATACGCAGTATTTT. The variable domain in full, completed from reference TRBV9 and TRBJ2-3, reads DSGVTQTPKHLITATGQRVTLRCSPRSGDLSVYWYQQSLDQGLQFLIQYYNGEERAKGNILERFSAQQFPDLHSELNLSSLELGDSALYFCASSHIRGQGAADTQYFGPGTRLTVL.

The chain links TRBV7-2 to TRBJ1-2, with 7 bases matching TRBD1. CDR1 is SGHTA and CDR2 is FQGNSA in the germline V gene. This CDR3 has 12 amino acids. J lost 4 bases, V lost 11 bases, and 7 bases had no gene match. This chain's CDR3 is CALRQGIYGYTF. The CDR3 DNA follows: TGTGCCCTCCGACAGGGCATCTATGGCTACACCTTC.

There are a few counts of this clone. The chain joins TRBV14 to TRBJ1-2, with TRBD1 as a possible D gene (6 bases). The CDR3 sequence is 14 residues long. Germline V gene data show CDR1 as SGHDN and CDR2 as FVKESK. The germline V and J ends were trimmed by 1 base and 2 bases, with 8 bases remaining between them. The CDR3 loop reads CASSQAGQNYGYTF. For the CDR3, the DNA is TGTGCCAGCAGCCAAGCCGGACAGAACTATGGCTACACCTTC.

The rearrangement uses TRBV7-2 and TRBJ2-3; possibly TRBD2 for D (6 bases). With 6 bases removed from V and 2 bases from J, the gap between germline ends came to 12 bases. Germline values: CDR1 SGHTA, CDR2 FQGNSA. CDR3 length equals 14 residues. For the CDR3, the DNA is TGTGCCAGCAGTCGGGAGAGTTTCACAGATACGCAGTATTTT. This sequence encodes CASSRESFTDTQYF.